This is a list of T cell receptor beta chains from one sample in a study of blood T cell repertoires in COVID-19. Only in-frame clones appear in the TCRdb table, and some are missing; sequencing was by immunoSEQ multiplex PCR. This sample has over 200,000 clones, with 87% found just once. Material for sequencing was peripheral blood. Receptors originate from a man aged 40-55 years with active or convalescent COVID-19. CDR3s include the opening cysteine and the closing phenylalanine or tryptophan. The order of the fields is V gene, J gene, D gene, clone size, CDR3 DNA, CDR3 protein. A D gene is named only where the DNA matches it firmly. Clone size is shown for a subset of rows, as once, few, many or a class of expanded clone.

>TRBV6-6|TRBJ1-3|.|.
TGTGCCAGCAGGCCAGGTGCCCGGGGAAACACCATATATTTT
CASRPGARGNTIYF
>TRBV5-4|TRBJ2-7|TRBD2|.
TGTGCCAGCAGCCGGGGAGGCGGGAGTCTGTACGAGCAGTACTTC
CASSRGGGSLYEQYF
>TRBV28|TRBJ1-6|.|.
TGTGCCAGCAGTTTAGTTCAGGCAGCAGGGACCCTCCACTTT
CASSLVQAAGTLHF
>TRBV27|TRBJ2-7|.|.
TGTGCCAGCAGTGGGGGCAGGCCCCTCTCCTACGAGCAGTACTTC
CASSGGRPLSYEQYF
>TRBV6-4|TRBJ2-1|TRBD1|.
TGTGCCAGCAGTGAACAGGGGCTTGCGGATGAGCAGTTCTTC
CASSEQGLADEQFF
>TRBV9|TRBJ2-7|TRBD1|once
TGTGCCAGCAGCGTCCAACAGGGGGCGGCCGAGCAGTACTTC
CASSVQQGAAEQYF
>TRBV14|TRBJ2-2|.|.
TGTGCCAGCAGCCAACTCCGGGTGTGGTCCGGGGAGCTGTTTTTT
CASSQLRVWSGELFF
>TRBV19|TRBJ1-3|TRBD1|.
TGTGCCAGTACCACTTATTTGGACAGGGCCTCTGGAAACACCATATATTTT
CASTTYLDRASGNTIYF
>TRBV27|TRBJ2-7|TRBD2|.
TGTGCCAGCAGCTCCGGGGGGAACTACGAGCAGTACTTC
CASSSGGNYEQYF
>TRBV27|TRBJ1-6|.|.
TGTGCCAGCAGTACCGGGACACCAAATTCACCCCTCCACTTT
CASSTGTPNSPLHF
>TRBV7-2|TRBJ2-1|TRBD2|.
TGTGCCAGCAGCTTGGAGGGACTATCCTACAATGAGCAGTTCTTC
CASSLEGLSYNEQFF
>TRBV5-4|TRBJ2-7|TRBD1|.
TGTGCCAGCAGCTTGGGCGGGACAGGGTCCTACGAGCAGTACTTC
CASSLGGTGSYEQYF
>TRBV29-1|TRBJ1-2|.|.
TGCAGCGTCGGCAAAGACGGGGGCTACACCTTC
CSVGKDGGYTF
>TRBV28|TRBJ1-1|TRBD1|few
TGTGCCAGCAGTCCCTTGGGACAGGGGGCGTCGACTGAAGCTTTCTTT
CASSPLGQGASTEAFF
>TRBV19|TRBJ1-2|.|.
TGTGCCAGTAGTATCGACAGCTACTATGGCTACACCTTC
CASSIDSYYGYTF
>TRBV14|TRBJ2-3|TRBD2|.
TGTGCCAGCAGCCGGCGGGAGGCATCTAGCACAGATACGCAGTATTTT
CASSRREASSTDTQYF
>TRBV28|TRBJ1-4|.|.
TGTGCCAGCAGTGATACAGGGCTGGGTGAAAAACTGTTTTTT
CASSDTGLGEKLFF
>TRBV7-4|TRBJ2-3|.|once
TGTGCCAGCAGCTTAAGCTTATCGCCGCGGTTACCTAGCACAGATACGCAGTATTTT
CASSLSLSPRLPSTDTQYF
>TRBV15|TRBJ1-5|.|.
TGTGCCACCAGCCCTCTGGCAGTTCAGCCCCAGCATTTT
CATSPLAVQPQHF
>TRBV28|TRBJ2-7|.|.
TGTGCCAGCAGTTTATATGGAGTTCACGAGCAGTACTTC
CASSLYGVHEQYF
>TRBV7-3|TRBJ2-5|.|.
TGTGCCAGCAGCTTAACTCTGTATGGCGAGACCCAGTACTTC
CASSLTLYGETQYF
>TRBV30|TRBJ1-5|.|.
TGTGCCTGGAGTGGGGGGCTCGGGGCTCAGCCCCAGCATTTT
CAWSGGLGAQPQHF
>TRBV4-2|TRBJ1-6|.|.
TGTGCCAGCAGCCAAGTTCCCCCTCGACAGGCCTATAATTCACCCCTCCACTTT
CASSQVPPRQAYNSPLHF
>TRBV19|TRBJ1-1|.|.
TGTGCCAGTGCTGCTTCCGGGGGAGCGAACACTGAAGCTTTCTTT
CASAASGGANTEAFF
>TRBV27|TRBJ1-2|.|few
TGTGCCAGCAGTTTAAGGCGGCAGAACTATGGCTACACCTTC
CASSLRRQNYGYTF
>TRBV7-3|TRBJ2-7|.|.
TGTGCCAGCAGCTCTACCTACGTCGACGAGCAGTACTTC
CASSSTYVDEQYF
>TRBV9|TRBJ2-6|.|once
TGTGCCAGCACCGAGGGAGGGGGTAGCGGGGCCAACGTCCTGACTTTC
CASTEGGGSGANVLTF
>TRBV19|TRBJ1-3|.|.
TGTGCCAGTAGTATCAGTTCTGGAAACACCATATATTTT
CASSISSGNTIYF
>TRBV6-5|TRBJ2-7|TRBD1|.
TGTGGCGTCGGGACAGGGGTTTACGAGCAGTACTTC
CGVGTGVYEQYF
>TRBV12-3/TRBV12-4|TRBJ2-5|.|.
TGTGCCAGCAGGAGTGACAGTCGAGGGACCCAGTACTTC
CASRSDSRGTQYF
>TRBV7-9|TRBJ2-2|.|.
TGTGCCAGCAGCGAGGGACTCCTCCTTAACACCGGGGAGCTGTTTTTT
CASSEGLLLNTGELFF
>TRBV12-5|TRBJ2-7|TRBD2|.
TGTGCTAGTGGTTTGAGAACTAGCGGGAGGGGCGAGCAGTACTTC
CASGLRTSGRGEQYF
>TRBV19|TRBJ2-1|TRBD2|.
TGTGCCAGTAGCACGGGACTAGCGGGTTCCTACAATGAGCAGTTCTTC
CASSTGLAGSYNEQFF
>TRBV27|TRBJ1-6|.|.
TGTGCCAGCAGCGAGGTAGCAGCAATCCGGAATTCACCCCTCCACTTT
CASSEVAAIRNSPLHF
>TRBV2|TRBJ2-3|.|.
TGTGCCAGCAGTGAAGGGTCCGTTGGGGGGGCGGATACGCAGTATTTT
CASSEGSVGGADTQYF
>TRBV20-1|TRBJ2-1|.|.
TGCAGTGCTAGCTTTTACAATGAGCAGTTCTTC
CSASFYNEQFF
>TRBV19|TRBJ1-5|TRBD1|.
TGTGCCAGTAGTATGGGACAGGGGTTCCAGCCCCAGCATTTT
CASSMGQGFQPQHF
>TRBV6-5|TRBJ2-3|.|.
TGTGCCAGCAACGGGGGAGACAGCACAGATACGCAGTATTTT
CASNGGDSTDTQYF
>TRBV7-6|TRBJ2-3|TRBD1|.
TGTGCCAGCAGCTTATGGACAGGGGGCACAGATACGCAGTATTTT
CASSLWTGGTDTQYF
>TRBV28|TRBJ1-5|TRBD1|.
TGTGCCAGCAGTTCGCCCGGGACAGGGTTTAGCAATCAGCCCCAGCATTTT
CASSSPGTGFSNQPQHF
>TRBV30|TRBJ2-7|TRBD2|.
TGTGCCTGGAGTCCCAGCGGGGCTGAGCAGTACTTC
CAWSPSGAEQYF
>TRBV6-1|TRBJ2-7|.|.
TGTGCCAGCAGTGAAGCGCAGGGATTCGGGCACGAGCAGTACTTC
CASSEAQGFGHEQYF
>TRBV28|TRBJ2-1|TRBD1|once
TGTGCCAGCAGTCCGAGGCCGGGACAGGGGAAAAATGAGCAGTTCTTC
CASSPRPGQGKNEQFF
>TRBV24-1|TRBJ2-5|TRBD2|.
TGTGCCACCAGTGATTCCCGGAGTGGGGGACTAGCGGGACAAGAGACCCAGTACTTC
CATSDSRSGGLAGQETQYF
>TRBV9|TRBJ2-1|.|.
TGTGCCAGCAGCGTAGCAGGGAAAGGGACCTACAATGAGCAGTTCTTC
CASSVAGKGTYNEQFF
>TRBV15|TRBJ1-2|TRBD1|.
TGTGCCACCAGCAGAGGGGACAGGGCTGAATATGGCTACACCTTC
CATSRGDRAEYGYTF
>TRBV15|TRBJ1-4|.|.
TGTGCCACCAGCAGAGTCCAGGGCTCTGAAAAACTGTTTTTT
CATSRVQGSEKLFF
>TRBV30|TRBJ1-1|TRBD1|few
TGTGCCTGGAGTCCCAGGGACAGTACTGAAGCTTTCTTT
CAWSPRDSTEAFF
>TRBV5-4|TRBJ2-7|.|.
TGTGCCAGCAGCTTGTACTACGAGCAGTACTTC
CASSLYYEQYF
>TRBV28|TRBJ1-4|TRBD1|once
TGTGCCAGCAGGACCCCCCACCTGGGACAGAATGAAAAACTGTTTTTT
CASRTPHLGQNEKLFF
>TRBV7-2|TRBJ2-1|TRBD1|.
TGTGCCAGCAGCTACTCCGGGACAGGGTTGGGGAATGAGCAGTTCTTC
CASSYSGTGLGNEQFF
>TRBV27|TRBJ1-2|.|.
TGTGCCAGCAGTGGCCAGCCCGCCGGGGGCTACACCTTC
CASSGQPAGGYTF
>TRBV12-2|TRBJ1-2|.|.
TGTGCAAGTCGCTTCCGGGACAGGGAGGTTAGCTATGGCTACACCTTC
CASRFRDREVSYGYTF
>TRBV9|TRBJ2-7|TRBD1|.
TGTGCCAGCAGCGTAGTGCCAGGGGGCACCGAGCAGTACTTC
CASSVVPGGTEQYF
>TRBV5-4|TRBJ2-3|.|.
TGTGCCAGCAGCTTGCTAAGCGGGTCCTACACAGATACGCAGTATTTT
CASSLLSGSYTDTQYF
>TRBV9|TRBJ1-2|.|.
TGTGCCAGCAGCGTAGCGGGGAGGTCTAACTATGGCTACACCTTC
CASSVAGRSNYGYTF
>TRBV5-4|TRBJ2-1|.|.
TGTGCCAGCAGCTTCCTACGGGGGGCTAACAATGAGCAGTTCTTC
CASSFLRGANNEQFF
>TRBV28|TRBJ1-1|TRBD1|.
TGTGCCAGCAGGGTCCGACAGGGGTCCACTGAAGCTTTCTTT
CASRVRQGSTEAFF
>TRBV3-1/TRBV3-2|TRBJ1-2|TRBD1|.
TGTGCCAGCAGCCAAGGGACAGGGAAGAACGGTGGCTACACCTTC
CASSQGTGKNGGYTF
>TRBV28|TRBJ1-5|TRBD1|few
TGTGCCAGCAGTTCAGGACAGGGAGGACGTCAGCCCCAGCATTTT
CASSSGQGGRQPQHF